These 11 T cell receptor beta chains were sequenced from one sample in a study of T cell repertoires in cytomegalovirus infection. TCRdb reprocessed the reads with MiXCR, giving one entry per CDR3 protein. The repertoire holds under 450,000 distinct CDR3 sequences, with about 35% as singletons. These receptors lack a known antigen. Source: cultured PBMCs, taken from culture after CMV antigen stimulation. The receptors shown here come from a human donor in good health (CMV status not recorded). Some clones in this sample may be carry-over from other donors' samples.

The chain recombines TRBV20-1 with TRBJ2-5; D tentatively reads TRBD1 or TRBD2 (5 bases each). Germline V gene sequence: CDR1 DFQATT, CDR2 SNEGSKA (reference sequence). The CDR3 runs 16 residues. V gave up 3 bases and J gave up 1 base, with 18 bases separating them. The CDR3 loop is CSARLGHSGPQETQYF. DNA of the CDR3: TGCAGTGCTAGGTTAGGACACTCGGGGCCCCAAGAGACCCAGTACTTC.

The V call is TRBV2, the J call TRBJ2-6; tentative D call: TRBD1 (6 bases). CDR3 length: 17 amino acids. Germline loops: CDR1 SNHLY, CDR2 FYNNEI. Trimming stripped 7 bases from V and 0 bases from J, with 16 bases between. CDR3 coding DNA: TGTGCCAGCACCGGACAGCTACTCAACTCTGGGGCCAACGTCCTGACTTTC. Residues: CASTGQLLNSGANVLTF.

This clonotype was seen at least ten times. The chain links TRBV7-9 to TRBJ2-3; no firm D call. The CDR3 runs to 15 residues. V was pared by 7 bases and J by 0 bases, with 14 bases between. Germline-derived CDR1 and CDR2 are SEHNR and FQNEAQ (reference sequence). The CDR3 DNA is TGTGCCAGCACATCGGGTCGCAGTAGCACAGATACGCAGTATTTT. It translates to CASTSGRSSTDTQYF.

This clonotype has a handful of counts. This sequence joins TRBV7-2 and TRBJ2-7; 7 bases align to TRBD2. Unmatched junction bases numbered 3, after V lost 1 base and J lost 0 bases. Germline CDR1 is SGHTA and CDR2 is FQGNSA. CDR3 length: 15 residues. Here the CDR3 DNA reads TGTGCCAGCAGCTTAGGAGGCGGGGGCTCCTACGAGCAGTACTTC. Amino acid sequence: CASSLGGGGSYEQYF.

This clonotype was counted between two and nine times. V is TRBV15 and J is TRBJ2-1, with a possible D match to TRBD2 (6 bases). The CDR3 is 15 amino acids. Germline V gene data show CDR1 as LNHNV and CDR2 as YYDKDF (reference sequence). V shed 3 bases and J shed 4 bases, with 13 bases lying between them. As DNA, the CDR3 is TGTGCCACCAGCAGGGGGTACGGGAGTTACAATGAGCAGTTCTTC. Translated, it gives CATSRGYGSYNEQFF.

The CDR3 nucleotides are TGCGCCAGCAGCCAAGATGCCAGGAGGTGGCCCGGGGAGCTGTTTTTT. Its protein product is CASSQDARRWPGELFF. V and J are TRBV4-3 and TRBJ2-2; TRBD2 might be the D (5 bases). This CDR3 contains 16 residues. In germline, CDR1 is LGHNA, CDR2 YSLEER. With 0 bases removed from V and 6 bases from J, the gap between germline ends came to 14 bases.

This sequence joins TRBV27 and TRBJ2-7, with D perhaps matching TRBD2 (6 bases). Germline CDR1 is MNHEY and CDR2 is SMNVEV (reference sequence). Trimming removed 6 bases at V and 2 bases at J, with 11 bases between. The CDR3 runs 13 residues. CDR3 bases: TGTGCCAGCAGATTTAGCGGTACCTACGAGCAGTACTTC. It is translated as CASRFSGTYEQYF.

This chain connects TRBV10-3 to TRBJ2-3; no firm D call. The CDR3 extends over 16 amino acids. The V end lost 3 bases, the J end lost 0 bases, and 13 bases lay between the germline ends. Germline V gene data show CDR1 as ENHRY and CDR2 as SYGVKD. The CDR3 DNA reads as TGTGCCATCAGTGACCCCGTTCAGGTTAGCACAGATACGCAGTATTTT. It is translated as CAISDPVQVSTDTQYF.

This clonotype came up a few times. The chain links TRBV10-3 to TRBJ1-6; possibly TRBD1 for D (5 bases). Germline V lookup: CDR1 ENHRY, CDR2 SYGVKD. V lost 2 bases to trimming and J lost 5 bases, with 13 bases between them. This CDR3 region has 16 residues. CDR3 nucleotides: TGTGCCATCAGTGAGGTTTTGACAGTCAATAATTCACCCCTCCACTTT. Amino acid sequence: CAISEVLTVNNSPLHF.

The genes are TRBV24-1 and TRBJ2-7; possible D gene TRBD1, 6 bases. This CDR3 is built from 13 residues. The germline V gene has CDR1 KGHDR and CDR2 SFDVKD. The V gene lost 11 bases and the J gene lost 0 bases, with 13 bases spanning the gap. The CDR3 region has the DNA TGTGCCATCGGGACAAGAGACTCCTACGAGCAGTACTTC. Amino acids: CAIGTRDSYEQYF.

The table lists this clonotype with a few counts. The V gene is TRBV29-1, the J gene TRBJ2-3; D remains ambiguous. Germline loops: CDR1 SQVTM, CDR2 ANQGSEA. V dropped 4 bases and J dropped 3 bases, with 8 bases sitting between them. The CDR3 extends over 12 amino acids. This CDR3 is CSVVPRTDTQYF. The CDR3 DNA is TGCAGCGTTGTTCCAAGGACAGATACGCAGTATTTT.